The rows below give T cell receptor beta chains drawn from one sample of a study of T cell responses to AZD1222 COVID-19 vaccine. Some clones are missing from TCRdb's copy, which holds only in-frame ones; the method was immunoSEQ multiplex PCR. This sample has 95,000 to 100,000 clones, with 85% to 90% found just once. This sample comprised peripheral blood, obtained 28 days after the second AZD1222 dose. These receptors came from an adult who received the AZD1222 COVID-19 vaccine. The CDR3 runs from the conserved cysteine through the conserved F or W. Fields, in order: D gene, clone size, J gene, V gene, CDR3 protein, CDR3 DNA. A D gene is named only where the DNA matches it firmly. Not every row has a clone size; where given, it reads once, few, many or a size class.

d_call: NA
clone_size: NA
j_call: TRBJ2-1
v_call: TRBV29-1
cdr3_aa: CSVDAASYNEQFF
cdr3_nt: TGCAGCGTTGATGCCGCCTCCTACAATGAGCAGTTCTTC

d_call: TRBD1
clone_size: once
j_call: TRBJ1-4
v_call: TRBV30
cdr3_aa: CAWSVGQGAREKLFF
cdr3_nt: TGTGCCTGGAGTGTGGGACAGGGGGCGCGTGAAAAACTGTTTTTT

d_call: NA
clone_size: NA
j_call: TRBJ1-2
v_call: TRBV28
cdr3_aa: CASSLGISVTYGYTF
cdr3_nt: TGTGCCAGCAGTTTAGGCATTTCAGTTACGTATGGCTACACCTTC

d_call: NA
clone_size: NA
j_call: TRBJ2-3
v_call: TRBV3-1/TRBV3-2
cdr3_aa: CASSHRGVTDTQYF
cdr3_nt: TGTGCCAGCAGCCACAGGGGGGTCACAGATACGCAGTATTTT

d_call: TRBD1
clone_size: few
j_call: TRBJ2-7
v_call: TRBV5-1
cdr3_aa: CASSLVAGGSYEQYF
cdr3_nt: TGCGCCAGCAGCTTGGTGGCAGGGGGCAGCTACGAGCAGTACTTC

d_call: NA
clone_size: NA
j_call: TRBJ1-5
v_call: TRBV7-9
cdr3_aa: CASSYNGLPLGYSNQPQHF
cdr3_nt: TGTGCCAGCAGCTACAACGGACTCCCCCTAGGGTATAGCAATCAGCCCCAGCATTTT

d_call: NA
clone_size: few
j_call: TRBJ2-7
v_call: TRBV6-5
cdr3_aa: CASSYPGSYEQYF
cdr3_nt: TGTGCCAGCAGTTATCCAGGTTCCTACGAGCAGTACTTC

d_call: NA
clone_size: NA
j_call: TRBJ1-2
v_call: TRBV2
cdr3_aa: CASRTSSGYGYTF
cdr3_nt: TGTGCCAGCAGGACTTCCTCGGGGTATGGCTACACCTTC

d_call: NA
clone_size: NA
j_call: TRBJ1-2
v_call: TRBV5-1
cdr3_aa: CASSPGDYGYTF
cdr3_nt: TGCGCCAGCAGCCCAGGGGACTATGGCTACACCTTC

d_call: NA
clone_size: NA
j_call: TRBJ1-1
v_call: TRBV28
cdr3_aa: CASSLQENTEAFF
cdr3_nt: TGTGCCAGCAGTTTACAAGAAAACACTGAAGCTTTCTTT

d_call: TRBD2
clone_size: NA
j_call: TRBJ2-1
v_call: TRBV3-1/TRBV3-2
cdr3_aa: CASSAGLAGNNEQFF
cdr3_nt: TGTGCCAGCAGTGCGGGACTAGCGGGAAACAATGAGCAGTTCTTC

d_call: TRBD2
clone_size: NA
j_call: TRBJ2-5
v_call: TRBV20-1
cdr3_aa: CSASRREGRETQYF
cdr3_nt: TGCAGTGCTAGTCGTCGGGAGGGCCGAGAGACCCAGTACTTC

d_call: NA
clone_size: NA
j_call: TRBJ1-5
v_call: TRBV28
cdr3_aa: CATRWAHQPQHF
cdr3_nt: TGTGCCACCCGTTGGGCACACCAGCCCCAGCATTTT

d_call: TRBD1
clone_size: NA
j_call: TRBJ1-2
v_call: TRBV5-4
cdr3_aa: CASSGTGSLIYGYTF
cdr3_nt: TGTGCCAGCAGCGGGACAGGGAGTCTGATCTATGGCTACACCTTC

d_call: NA
clone_size: NA
j_call: TRBJ2-7
v_call: TRBV7-2
cdr3_aa: CASSLVGSGVYEQYF
cdr3_nt: TGTGCCAGCAGCTTAGTCGGGTCGGGGGTCTACGAGCAGTACTTC

d_call: TRBD1
clone_size: NA
j_call: TRBJ1-2
v_call: TRBV6-2/TRBV6-3
cdr3_aa: CASSYPTTGSLSYGYTF
cdr3_nt: TGTGCCAGCAGTTACCCGACGACAGGGTCGCTGTCCTATGGCTACACCTTC

d_call: TRBD1
clone_size: few
j_call: TRBJ1-2
v_call: TRBV19
cdr3_aa: CASSVQGADGYTF
cdr3_nt: TGTGCCAGTAGTGTACAGGGGGCGGATGGCTACACCTTC

d_call: NA
clone_size: NA
j_call: TRBJ2-2
v_call: TRBV3-1/TRBV3-2
cdr3_aa: CASSQDRTSINTGELFF
cdr3_nt: TGTGCCAGCAGCCAAGATCGTACTTCCATAAACACCGGGGAGCTGTTTTTT

d_call: NA
clone_size: NA
j_call: TRBJ2-7
v_call: TRBV9
cdr3_aa: CASSVSDGYEQYF
cdr3_nt: TGTGCCAGCAGCGTATCCGACGGCTACGAGCAGTACTTC

d_call: NA
clone_size: NA
j_call: TRBJ2-7
v_call: TRBV5-1
cdr3_aa: CASSPTGTVSYEQYF
cdr3_nt: TGCGCCAGCAGCCCTACCGGGACCGTGTCCTACGAGCAGTACTTC

d_call: NA
clone_size: NA
j_call: TRBJ1-1
v_call: TRBV27
cdr3_aa: CASSLSGPEEAFF
cdr3_nt: TGTGCCAGCAGTTTATCGGGACCGGAGGAGGCTTTCTTT

d_call: TRBD1
clone_size: NA
j_call: TRBJ1-1
v_call: TRBV6-5
cdr3_aa: CASSRDSSEAFF
cdr3_nt: TGTGCCAGCAGTCGGGACAGTAGTGAAGCTTTCTTT

d_call: NA
clone_size: NA
j_call: TRBJ1-2
v_call: TRBV18
cdr3_aa: CASRRDVGTDGYTF
cdr3_nt: TGTGCCTCCCGCCGGGATGTGGGGACGGATGGCTACACCTTC

d_call: NA
clone_size: NA
j_call: TRBJ1-6
v_call: TRBV2
cdr3_aa: CASSLRVPGNSPLHF
cdr3_nt: TGTGCCAGCAGCTTAAGGGTACCCGGTAATTCACCCCTCCACTTT

d_call: NA
clone_size: NA
j_call: TRBJ2-2
v_call: TRBV5-4
cdr3_aa: CASSPGTGEAGELFF
cdr3_nt: TGTGCCAGCAGCCCGGGCACGGGAGAAGCCGGGGAGCTGTTTTTT

d_call: TRBD1
clone_size: NA
j_call: TRBJ1-5
v_call: TRBV28
cdr3_aa: CASMSGQGDQPQHF
cdr3_nt: TGTGCCAGCATGTCGGGACAGGGAGATCAGCCCCAGCATTTT

d_call: TRBD2
clone_size: NA
j_call: TRBJ2-1
v_call: TRBV5-1
cdr3_aa: CASSPGGRYEQFF
cdr3_nt: TGCGCCAGCAGCCCGGGGGGGCGGTATGAGCAGTTCTTC

d_call: NA
clone_size: NA
j_call: TRBJ2-7
v_call: TRBV11-2
cdr3_aa: CASSLIQGPYEQYF
cdr3_nt: TGTGCCAGCAGCCTCATTCAGGGGCCCTACGAGCAGTACTTC

d_call: NA
clone_size: NA
j_call: TRBJ1-1
v_call: TRBV10-3
cdr3_aa: CAISGERDTEAFF
cdr3_nt: TGTGCCATCAGTGGGGAGAGGGACACTGAAGCTTTCTTT

d_call: NA
clone_size: NA
j_call: TRBJ1-2
v_call: TRBV6-5
cdr3_aa: CASSYSGGSTYGYTF
cdr3_nt: TGTGCCAGCAGTTACTCGGGAGGATCAACCTATGGCTACACCTTC

d_call: NA
clone_size: few
j_call: TRBJ2-2
v_call: TRBV10-2
cdr3_aa: CASSLGLRNTGELFF
cdr3_nt: TGCGCCAGCAGCCTGGGACTGCGAAACACCGGGGAGCTGTTTTTT

d_call: NA
clone_size: few
j_call: TRBJ1-5
v_call: TRBV5-4
cdr3_aa: CASSRWGLSNQPQHF
cdr3_nt: TGTGCCAGCAGCAGGTGGGGGCTTAGCAATCAGCCCCAGCATTTT

d_call: TRBD1
clone_size: few
j_call: TRBJ1-1
v_call: TRBV5-1
cdr3_aa: CASASESRTGRITEAFF
cdr3_nt: TGCGCCAGCGCCTCAGAATCTAGGACAGGGAGAATTACTGAAGCTTTCTTT

d_call: NA
clone_size: NA
j_call: TRBJ2-6
v_call: TRBV6-1
cdr3_aa: CASSARTTGANVLTF
cdr3_nt: TGTGCCAGCAGCGCCAGGACAACTGGGGCCAACGTCCTGACTTTC

d_call: NA
clone_size: once
j_call: TRBJ1-5
v_call: TRBV19
cdr3_aa: CASRRAASNQPQHF
cdr3_nt: TGTGCCAGTAGGCGGGCAGCTAGCAATCAGCCCCAGCATTTT

d_call: NA
clone_size: NA
j_call: TRBJ1-3
v_call: TRBV6-5
cdr3_aa: CASNYGNTIYF
cdr3_nt: TGTGCCAGCAATTATGGAAACACCATATATTTT

d_call: NA
clone_size: NA
j_call: TRBJ1-4
v_call: TRBV3-1/TRBV3-2
cdr3_aa: CASRRTENEKLFF
cdr3_nt: TGTGCCAGCAGACGGACAGAGAATGAAAAACTGTTTTTT

d_call: TRBD2
clone_size: few
j_call: TRBJ2-6
v_call: TRBV7-2
cdr3_aa: CASSLEGTSGNSGANVLTF
cdr3_nt: TGTGCCAGCAGCTTAGAGGGGACTAGCGGGAATTCTGGGGCCAACGTCCTGACTTTC

d_call: TRBD2
clone_size: NA
j_call: TRBJ2-6
v_call: TRBV5-1
cdr3_aa: CASSPGGSSGANVLTF
cdr3_nt: TGCGCCAGCAGCCCCGGCGGGAGCTCTGGGGCCAACGTCCTGACTTTC

d_call: NA
clone_size: NA
j_call: TRBJ1-4
v_call: TRBV21-1
cdr3_aa: CASSKERAVLNEKLFF
cdr3_nt: TGTGCCAGCAGCAAAGAGAGGGCAGTACTTAATGAAAAACTGTTTTTT

d_call: NA
clone_size: NA
j_call: TRBJ2-5
v_call: TRBV2
cdr3_aa: CASSEETKRSQYF
cdr3_nt: TGTGCCAGCAGTGAAGAGACCAAGAGAAGCCAGTACTTC

d_call: NA
clone_size: NA
j_call: TRBJ2-7
v_call: TRBV21-1
cdr3_aa: CEFGSMSFYEQYF
cdr3_nt: TGTGAGTTCGGGTCGATGAGTTTCTACGAGCAGTACTTC

d_call: NA
clone_size: NA
j_call: TRBJ1-5
v_call: TRBV5-6
cdr3_aa: CASSSQQASNQPQHF
cdr3_nt: TGTGCCAGCAGCTCTCAACAGGCTAGCAATCAGCCCCAGCATTTT

d_call: NA
clone_size: NA
j_call: TRBJ1-6
v_call: TRBV5-4
cdr3_aa: CASSLRRQENSPLHF
cdr3_nt: TGTGCCAGCAGCCTTAGGAGACAGGAAAATTCACCCCTCCACTTT

d_call: NA
clone_size: NA
j_call: TRBJ1-2
v_call: TRBV6-5
cdr3_aa: CASPTLTGYGYTF
cdr3_nt: TGTGCCAGCCCGACTTTGACAGGATATGGCTACACCTTC

d_call: NA
clone_size: NA
j_call: TRBJ1-2
v_call: TRBV7-2
cdr3_aa: CASSLRQVYGYTF
cdr3_nt: TGTGCCAGCAGCTTACGACAGGTCTATGGCTACACCTTC

d_call: TRBD2
clone_size: NA
j_call: TRBJ2-3
v_call: TRBV30
cdr3_aa: CAWSLGLAGGDTQYF
cdr3_nt: TGTGCCTGGAGTTTGGGGCTAGCGGGAGGAGATACGCAGTATTTT

d_call: NA
clone_size: NA
j_call: TRBJ2-1
v_call: TRBV19
cdr3_aa: CASSIDVIYEQFF
cdr3_nt: TGTGCCAGTAGTATAGATGTAATTTATGAGCAGTTCTTC

d_call: NA
clone_size: NA
j_call: TRBJ2-3
v_call: TRBV24-1
cdr3_aa: CATGGATDTQYF
cdr3_nt: TGTGCCACCGGAGGGGCCACAGATACGCAGTATTTT

d_call: NA
clone_size: NA
j_call: TRBJ2-7
v_call: TRBV28
cdr3_aa: CASSSTLGPLTYEQYF
cdr3_nt: TGTGCCAGCAGCTCCACCCTGGGACCGCTTACCTACGAGCAGTACTTC